These 5 T cell receptor beta chains were all obtained from the same sample, sequenced in a study (dated by TCRdb to between 2015 and 2016). Libraries were prepared through RT-PCR. Data came from an Illumina MiSeq. The raw public reads went through TCRdb reprocessing: fastp at Q25, MiXCR clone calling, in-frame beta chains kept. Each entry is one CDR3 protein sequence, shown with its most common DNA and genes. In all, the sample holds about 680,000 distinct CDR3 sequences, and 12% to 15% of those were seen once. The top ten clones comprise around 3.3% of the sample. Sequencing was done on a sample of memory CD4+ T cells from blood. The receptors come from a female donor in good health, serving as a healthy control.

The chain combines TRBV12-3 or TRBV12-4 with TRBJ1-3; D is undetermined. Trimming pared 2 bases from V and 3 bases from J, leaving 5 bases between. CDR3 length equals 13 residues. The CDR3 sequence is CASSLRDGNTIYF. The CDR3 DNA reads TGTGCCAGCAGTTTAAGGGATGGAAACACCATATATTTT.

This clonotype has a count of ten or more. This chain uses TRBV20-1 with TRBJ2-1; D gene uncertain. The V gene lost 0 bases and the J gene lost 5 bases, with 5 bases spanning the gap. Looked up from germline, CDR1 is DFQATT and CDR2 is SNEGSKA (reference sequence). The CDR3 extends over 12 amino acids. CDR3 region: CSARDRHNEQFF. The CDR3 DNA is TGCAGTGCTAGAGACCGGCACAATGAGCAGTTCTTC.

This clonotype was recorded many times. This chain joins TRBV5-1 and TRBJ2-5; no reliable D call. The CDR3 spans 14 residues. Germline V gives CDR1 SGHRS, CDR2 YFSETQ. Trimming removed 1 base at V and 0 bases at J, with 7 bases between. The CDR3 is CASSLLADQETQYF. The CDR3 bases are TGCGCCAGCAGCTTGTTGGCAGACCAAGAGACCCAGTACTTC.

The sample holds many counts of this clonotype. The gene calls are TRBV7-2 and TRBJ2-3; 8 nucleotides line up with TRBD2. Germline V CDR1 and CDR2: SGHTA, FQGNSA. V shed 7 bases and J 5 bases; nucleotides not matched to a gene: 8. This CDR3 is built from 14 residues. The CDR3 DNA follows: TGTGCCAGCATTCCGGGACTAGTACAAGATACGCAGTATTTT. Its protein is CASIPGLVQDTQYF.

This clonotype appeared once. This chain uses TRBV5-1 with TRBJ1-1, with D possibly being TRBD1 (5 bases). CDR1 is SGHRS and CDR2 is YFSETQ in the germline V gene. This CDR3 is built from 14 residues. Trimming shortened V by 4 bases and J by 1 base, and 11 bases separated the two germline ends. The CDR3 nucleotides are TGCGCCAGCAGCGAGATAACAGGGAACACTGAAGCTTTCTTT. It translates to CASSEITGNTEAFF.